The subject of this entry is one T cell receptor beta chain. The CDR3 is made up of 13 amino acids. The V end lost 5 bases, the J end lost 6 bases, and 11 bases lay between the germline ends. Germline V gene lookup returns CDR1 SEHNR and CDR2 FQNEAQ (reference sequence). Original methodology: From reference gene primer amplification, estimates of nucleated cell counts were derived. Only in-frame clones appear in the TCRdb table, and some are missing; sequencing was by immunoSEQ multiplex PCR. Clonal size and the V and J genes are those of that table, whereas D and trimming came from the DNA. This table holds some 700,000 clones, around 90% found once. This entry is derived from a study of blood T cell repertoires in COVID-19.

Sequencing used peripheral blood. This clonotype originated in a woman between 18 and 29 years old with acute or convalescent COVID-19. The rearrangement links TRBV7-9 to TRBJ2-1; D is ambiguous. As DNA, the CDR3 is TGTGCCAGCAGCCATGGTAGCCCCAATGAGCAGTTCTTC. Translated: CASSHGSPNEQFF.